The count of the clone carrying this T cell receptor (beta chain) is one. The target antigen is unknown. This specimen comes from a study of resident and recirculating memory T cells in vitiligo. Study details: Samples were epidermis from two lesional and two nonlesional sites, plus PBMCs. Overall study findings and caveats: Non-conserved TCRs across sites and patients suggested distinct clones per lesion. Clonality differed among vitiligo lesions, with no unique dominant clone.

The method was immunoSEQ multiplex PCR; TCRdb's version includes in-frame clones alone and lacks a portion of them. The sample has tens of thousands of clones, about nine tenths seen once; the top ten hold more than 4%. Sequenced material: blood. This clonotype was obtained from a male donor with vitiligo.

For the CDR3, the DNA is TGCGCCAGCAGCCAAGAACAGCGGTCGGGCTACGAGCAGTACTTC. Translated: CASSQEQRSGYEQYF. The chain links TRBV4-1 to TRBJ2-7; D may be TRBD2 (5 bases). V dropped 0 bases and J dropped 3 bases, with 12 bases sitting between them. This CDR3 is built from 15 residues. The germline V gene has CDR1 MGHRA and CDR2 YSYEKL.